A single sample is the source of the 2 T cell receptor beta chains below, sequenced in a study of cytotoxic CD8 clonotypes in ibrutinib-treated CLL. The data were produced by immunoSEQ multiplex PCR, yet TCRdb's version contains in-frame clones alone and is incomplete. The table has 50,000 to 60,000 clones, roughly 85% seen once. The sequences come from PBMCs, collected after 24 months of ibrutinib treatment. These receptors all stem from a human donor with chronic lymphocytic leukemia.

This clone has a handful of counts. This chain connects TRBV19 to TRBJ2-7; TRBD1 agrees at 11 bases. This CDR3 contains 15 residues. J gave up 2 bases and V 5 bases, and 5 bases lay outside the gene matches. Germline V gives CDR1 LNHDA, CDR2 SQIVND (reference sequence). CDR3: CASSLRDRGTYEQYF. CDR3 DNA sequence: TGTGCCAGTAGTCTCCGGGACAGGGGGACCTACGAGCAGTACTTC.

DNA of the CDR3: TGTGCCAGCAGCCTGTGGGACAGGGCATTCAATCAGCCCCAGCATTTT. This gives the protein CASSLWDRAFNQPQHF. The chain employs TRBV5-6 and TRBJ1-5, with 9 positions matching TRBD1. V lost 4 bases to trimming and J lost 3 bases; unmatched junction nucleotides: 8. The length of the CDR3 is 16 residues. Germline-derived CDR1 and CDR2 are SGHDT and YYEEEE.